Listed below are T cell receptor beta chains from one sample, sequenced in a study of early T cells in non-severe SARS-CoV-2 infection. TCRdb called the 5' RACE reads again in MiXCR, with one record for every CDR3 protein. This table has approximately 81,000 distinct CDR3 sequences, roughly 6% appearing once. Sequencing was performed on whole blood. These receptor sequences come from an adult who was a healthcare worker with PCR-confirmed SARS-CoV-2 infection or an uninfected control (not recorded which). Each CDR3 is given without its conserved first and last residue.

v_call	j_call	cdr3_aa
TRBV12-2	TRBJ1-2	ASRLEPVGSNYGYT
TRBV12-3/TRBV12-4	TRBJ2-7	ASRRSTSYEQY
TRBV2	TRBJ2-5	ASRGIGQGGLETQY
TRBV24-1	TRBJ2-2	ATSRPGTANTGELF
TRBV12-3/TRBV12-4	TRBJ2-3	ASGMGGGQDTQY
TRBV21-1	TRBJ2-7	ASSKKGETSLY
TRBV5-1	TRBJ2-7	ASSLARGQGEQY
TRBV25-1	TRBJ1-1	ASSEWGRDLSEAF
TRBV9	TRBJ1-6	ASSAKEAYNSPLH
TRBV29-1	TRBJ1-2	SVEPSGGPTYGYT
TRBV20-1	TRBJ2-1	SANTRDRGLNEQF
TRBV6-2/TRBV6-3	TRBJ1-2	ASSSPRWADYGYT
TRBV5-1	TRBJ2-3	ASSLYVTDTQY
TRBV30	TRBJ1-1	AWSKGGTGAIRWEGTEAF
TRBV3-1	TRBJ2-4	ASSQGGLAGNIQY
TRBV30	TRBJ1-1	AWSVTPEAF
TRBV12-3/TRBV12-4	TRBJ1-4	ASTPQATTNEKLF
TRBV4-2	TRBJ1-2	ASSPTENYGYT
TRBV18	TRBJ1-2	ASSPQGLPDGYT
TRBV6-5	TRBJ2-3	ASSLRDSFKDTQY
TRBV5-6	TRBJ2-7	ASSLVQVAINEQY
TRBV5-1	TRBJ1-1	ASSFETPNTEAF
TRBV20-1	TRBJ2-7	SAREGRLSSYEQY